The text below deals with one TCR beta chain. The antigen is unknown. The PCR had 60 Vbeta and 13 Jbeta primers. The repertoire was sequenced with immunoSEQ multiplex PCR; TCRdb's copy has only in-frame clones and lacks some. The sample carries about 190,000 clones, roughly 77% recorded once. This record belongs to a study of cytomegalovirus exposure and HLA in healthy donors. The study, taken as a whole, reports: Usually a TCR sequence was rare, but some public TCRs were found in many donors.

This CDR3 contains 14 residues. Germline-derived CDR1 and CDR2 are SGHTA and FQGNSA. V was shortened by 0 bases and J by 15 bases, with 18 bases between the two germline ends. The chain couples TRBV7-2 to TRBJ2-1; TRBD2 is a possible D gene (6 bases). Sequencing was carried out using PBMCs. This sequence originates from a man aged 30 to 39 in good health and CMV-seropositive. CDR3 sequence: CASSLAPLAGPGFF. CDR3 DNA: TGTGCCAGCAGCTTAGCGCCCCTGGCGGGACCAGGGTTCTTC. Variable domain in full (rest from reference TRBV7-2 and TRBJ2-1): GAGVSQSPSNKVTEKGKDVELRCDPISGHTALYWYRQSLGQGLEFLIYFQGNSAPDKSGLPSDRFSAERTGGSVSTLTIQRTQQEDSAVYLCASSLAPLAGPGFFGPGTRLTVL.